This record covers a single T cell receptor beta chain. These data originate in a study of T cells expressing NK-cell markers. For each CDR3 protein, TCRdb gives one entry from its re-call of the 5' RACE reads, without DNA. The data show under 600,000 distinct CDR3 sequences, and the top ten clones hold over 1.1%. The sample consisted of blood T cells: a sorted CD56 or NKG2C T cell subset, CD4+ or CD8+ T cells, or bulk PBMC T cells (not recorded which). The receptor comes from a woman aged 50 to 60 in good health.

This CDR3 reads CASSERTQGADTQYF. The rearrangement uses TRBV4-2 and TRBJ2-3. This CDR3 spans 15 amino acids. Looked up from germline, CDR1 is LGHNA and CDR2 is YNFKEQ.